This entry lists 19 T cell receptor beta chains sequenced from one sample in a study of cytomegalovirus exposure and HLA in healthy donors. Use of 60 Vbeta and 13 Jbeta primers characterized the PCR. Libraries were prepared by immunoSEQ multiplex PCR; TCRdb keeps only in-frame clonotypes and omits some of them. The table shows about 250,000 clones, with 80% to 95% occurring only once. Sequencing was carried out using PBMCs. Receptors were obtained from a girl aged 2 to 9 in good health and CMV-seronegative.

This clone was found once. The chain employs TRBV28 and TRBJ1-5, with TRBD1 identical over 7 bases. V shed 3 bases and J 4 bases; nucleotides not matched to a gene: 6. Germline V gene sequence: CDR1 MDHEN, CDR2 SYDVKM. The CDR3 contains 15 residues. This CDR3 reads CASSFIGTVNQPQHF. Written as DNA, the CDR3 is TGTGCCAGCAGTTTTATCGGGACAGTTAATCAGCCCCAGCATTTT.

The V call is TRBV5-1, the J call TRBJ2-1; 7 bases match TRBD2. Per the germline V gene, CDR1 is SGHRS and CDR2 is YFSETQ. The CDR3 loop spans 14 amino acids. With V trimmed by 4 bases and J by 2 bases, 3 bases remained unmatched. CDR3: CASSEGLTYNEQFF. Here the CDR3 DNA reads TGCGCCAGCAGCGAGGGACTAACCTACAATGAGCAGTTCTTC.

The chain employs TRBV7-9 and TRBJ2-7; weak D call: TRBD1 (5 bases). The CDR3 consists of 13 residues. V was pared by 6 bases and J by 0 bases, with 9 bases between. CDR1 is SEHNR and CDR2 is FQNEAQ in the germline V gene (reference sequence). This CDR3 reads CASSGANSYEQYF. The CDR3 bases are TGTGCCAGCAGTGGGGCGAACTCCTACGAGCAGTACTTC.

The chain is built from TRBV19 and TRBJ2-7; tentatively, D is TRBD2 (7 bases). V lost 1 base, J lost 5 bases, and 12 bases lay in between. Germline V gives CDR1 LNHDA, CDR2 SQIVND (reference sequence). The CDR3 has 14 amino acids. CDR3 in DNA: TGTGCCAGTAGTATAGGGGGGGGGCGCGACGAGCAGTACTTC. Translation gives CASSIGGGRDEQYF.

The gene calls are TRBV4-2 and TRBJ2-3; D may be TRBD2 (6 bases). Germline V lookup: CDR1 LGHNA, CDR2 YNFKEQ. There are 15 residues in the CDR3. Trimming took off 0 bases at V and 0 bases at J, with 7 bases between the two ends. The CDR3 sequence is CASSQDGTSTDTQYF. As DNA, the CDR3 is TGTGCCAGCAGCCAAGATGGGACTAGCACAGATACGCAGTATTTT.

This clone is a singleton in its sample. The chain combines TRBV4-2 with TRBJ1-2; the match to TRBD1 covers 9 bases. CDR3 size: 16 residues. Losses at the gene ends were 0 bases for V and 2 bases for J; bases not matched to a gene: 4. Germline CDR1 and CDR2: LGHNA and YNFKEQ. The CDR3, as DNA: TGTGCCAGCAGCCAAGAGGGGACAGGGACCAACTATGGCTACACCTTC. Its translation: CASSQEGTGTNYGYTF.

CDR3 sequence (DNA): TGTGCCAGCAGCTTGGGTGAGGGAGTTACCTACGAGCAGTACTTC. Translation: CASSLGEGVTYEQYF. The J gene is TRBJ2-7, the V gene TRBV5-5, with D perhaps TRBD2 (5 bases). Germline CDR1 and CDR2: SGHKS and YYEKEE (reference sequence). The V gene lost 0 bases and the J gene lost 2 bases, with 12 bases spanning the gap. The CDR3 contains 15 residues.

The chain recombines TRBV6-1 with TRBJ1-2, with a possible D match to TRBD1 (5 bases). V was cut by 4 bases and J by 2 bases, with 8 bases left in between. Germline CDR1 reads MNHNS; CDR2 reads SASEGT. There are 13 residues in the CDR3. The CDR3 loop is CASSARGNYGYTF. CDR3 in DNA: TGTGCCAGCAGTGCTCGGGGGAACTATGGCTACACCTTC.

The rearrangement links TRBV11-2 to TRBJ1-2; D call uncertain. Trimming pared 4 bases from V and 4 bases from J, leaving 7 bases between. There are 12 residues in the CDR3. In germline, CDR1 is SGHAT, CDR2 FQNNGV. The CDR3 loop reads CASSSGGYGYTF. The CDR3 DNA reads TGTGCCAGCAGCTCAGGAGGCTATGGCTACACCTTC. Full variable domain (missing parts from reference TRBV11-2 and TRBJ1-2): EAGVAQSPRYKIIEKRQSVAFWCNPISGHATLYWYQQILGQGPKLLIQFQNNGVVDDSQLPKDRFSAERLKGVDSTLKIQPAKLEDSAVYLCASSSGGYGYTFGSGTRLTVV.

V and J are TRBV5-8 and TRBJ2-6; D perhaps matches TRBD2 (5 bases). The CDR3 sequence is 19 residues long. Germline V lookup: CDR1 SGHTS, CDR2 YDEGEE. Trimming shortened V by 0 bases and J by 0 bases, and 16 bases separated the two germline ends. CDR3 amino acids: CASSLVEGLAISGANVLTF. The CDR3 DNA is TGTGCCAGCAGCTTGGTTGAGGGTCTTGCCATCTCTGGGGCCAACGTCCTGACTTTC.

This chain joins TRBV6-1 and TRBJ1-1, with 8 nucleotides matching TRBD1. This CDR3 region has 13 residues. Losses at the gene ends were 3 bases for V and 5 bases for J; bases not matched to a gene: 2. Germline V gives CDR1 MNHNS, CDR2 SASEGT. The CDR3 region has the DNA TGTGCCAGCAGTGAGAACAGGGGGACTGAAGCTTTCTTT. It encodes CASSENRGTEAFF.

The gene calls are TRBV5-5 and TRBJ2-7; D gene unclear. The CDR3 covers 11 residues. Germline CDR1 reads SGHKS; CDR2 reads YYEKEE (reference sequence). V lost 4 bases, J lost 3 bases, and 5 bases lay in between. This CDR3 is CASSPHYEQYF. The CDR3 DNA reads TGTGCCAGCAGCCCCCACTACGAGCAGTACTTC.

DNA of the CDR3: TGTGCCAGCAGTTTGGGCGGGATACCCTACGAGCAGTACTTC. Amino acids: CASSLGGIPYEQYF. This sequence joins TRBV28 and TRBJ2-7; a possible D gene is TRBD2 (6 bases). The germline V and J ends were trimmed by 3 bases and 2 bases, with 11 bases remaining between them. The germline V gene encodes CDR1 MDHEN and CDR2 SYDVKM. The CDR3 covers 14 residues.

The chain uses TRBV6-6 and TRBJ2-7, with D unresolved. V lost 4 bases and J lost 13, with 14 bases in between. The CDR3 spans 11 residues. CDR1 MNHNY and CDR2 SVGAGI come from the germline V gene (reference sequence). CDR3 sequence (DNA): TGTGCCAGCAGTTGCGAACAGAAAAGATACTTC. As protein: CASSCEQKRYF.

The chain is built from TRBV10-3 and TRBJ2-1, with a possible D match to TRBD1 (6 bases). The V gene's germline CDR1 is ENHRY and CDR2 SYGVKD. Trimming removed 9 bases from V and 0 bases from J, with 15 bases in between. The CDR3 consists of 15 residues. CDR3 loop: CAIQGPPSSYNEQFF. CDR3 nucleotide sequence: TGTGCCATTCAGGGGCCTCCCAGCTCCTACAATGAGCAGTTCTTC.

The chain has TRBV5-6 and TRBJ1-2, with D perhaps TRBD1 (6 bases). Deletions cut 2 bases from V and 4 bases from J, with 18 bases between. This CDR3 spans 16 amino acids. Looked up from germline, CDR1 is SGHDT and CDR2 is YYEEEE. CDR3 DNA sequence: TGTGCCAGCAGCTTTCATCTACAGACAGGCTTCTATGGCTACACCTTC. This codes for CASSFHLQTGFYGYTF.

The V call is TRBV15, the J call TRBJ2-1, with TRBD1 identical over 10 bases. CDR1 and CDR2 (germline): LNHNV, YYDKDF (reference sequence). This CDR3 region has 15 residues. J was trimmed by 2 bases and V by 5 bases; bases with no gene match: 3. CDR3 in amino acids: CATSGDRGPYNEQFF. The CDR3 DNA is TGTGCCACCAGCGGGGACAGGGGCCCCTACAATGAGCAGTTCTTC.

V and J are TRBV5-4 and TRBJ1-6; D gene ambiguous. Looked up from germline, CDR1 is SGHNT and CDR2 is YYREEE (reference sequence). The CDR3 has 15 amino acids. The V end was cut by 0 bases, the J end by 5 bases, with 9 bases between. The CDR3 here is CASSLGHGNNSPLHF. Here the CDR3 DNA reads TGTGCCAGCAGCTTGGGACACGGGAATAATTCACCCCTCCACTTT.

This chain joins TRBV12-5 and TRBJ2-1; 9 bases match TRBD1. V lost 3 bases to trimming and J lost 1 base; unmatched junction nucleotides: 1. CDR3 size: 15 residues. CDR1 and CDR2 (germline): LGHNT, FRNRAP. CDR3 DNA: TGTGCTAGTGGTTTTGGGACAGGGTCCTACAATGAGCAGTTCTTC. Protein sequence: CASGFGTGSYNEQFF. Combining the CDR3 with reference TRBV12-5 and TRBJ2-1 gives the whole variable domain DARVTQTPRHKVTEMGQEVTMRCQPILGHNTVFWYRQTMMQGLELLAYFRNRAPLDDSGMPKDRFSAEMPDATLATLKIQPSEPRDSAVYFCASGFGTGSYNEQFFGPGTRLTVL.